This T cell receptor beta chain was recorded in a study of radiotherapy plus CTLA-4 blockade in lung cancer (dated by TCRdb to the late 2010s). Regarding the research as a whole: Objective responses occurred in approximately 19% of enrolled patients, and 25% to 40% achieved disease control.

Focal radiation therapy combined with CTLA-4 blockade (ipilimumab) was tested in patients with chemo-refractory metastatic non-small-cell lung cancer. Trimming accounts for 5 bases at V and 4 bases at J, while the number of junction bases matched to no gene is 5. Spanning cysteine to phenylalanine, the CDR3 consists of 16 amino acids. Of all the DNA, just the CDR3 is kept, 48 bases in frame from base 1. Based on the germline V gene (reference sequence), the CDR1 and CDR2 sequences are SEHNR and FQNEAQ. This clone was found a few times. The antigen it recognizes is unknown. Nothing much larger sits one base from this clone, and base qualities are not available. Here is what the overall study found, with its caveats: After treatment with radiotherapy and ipilimumab, TCR clones that came from tumors expanded in the peripheral blood. Early dynamic changes in blood T cell clones, together with increased serum interferon-beta after radiation, were reported as the strongest predictors of response.

Receptors were amplified or captured by the immunoSEQ multiplex PCR assay. Imported from immuneACCESS, the table was reduced by TCRdb to in-frame sequences with V and J called. These copies leave out some clones; in studies compared against another copy, an unresolved V gene accounts for under half, and the cause of the remainder is not known. This sample holds over 85,000 clones; around 84% were observed only once. The ten largest clones represent 20% to 30% of the sample. The TCR was taken from a human donor with non-small cell lung cancer that progressed on radiotherapy plus ipilimumab. Source: peripheral blood, taken from a patient treated with radiotherapy plus ipilimumab. The chain is assembled from TRBV7-9 and TRBJ2-5, with TRBD2 matching 15 junction bases. The CDR3 region has the sequence CASSTGLAGGRETQYF. The DNA sequence is given as TGTGCCAGCAGCACTGGACTAGCGGGAGGGAGAGAGACCCAGTACTTC. Outside the CDR3, residues come from the reference TRBV7-9 and TRBJ2-5 proteins, so the full variable domain is: DTGVSQNPRHKITKRGQNVTFRCDPISEHNRLYWYRQTLGQGPEFLTYFQNEAQLEKSRLLSDRFSAERPKGSFSTLEIQRTEQGDSAMYLCASSTGLAGGRETQYFGPGTRLLVL.